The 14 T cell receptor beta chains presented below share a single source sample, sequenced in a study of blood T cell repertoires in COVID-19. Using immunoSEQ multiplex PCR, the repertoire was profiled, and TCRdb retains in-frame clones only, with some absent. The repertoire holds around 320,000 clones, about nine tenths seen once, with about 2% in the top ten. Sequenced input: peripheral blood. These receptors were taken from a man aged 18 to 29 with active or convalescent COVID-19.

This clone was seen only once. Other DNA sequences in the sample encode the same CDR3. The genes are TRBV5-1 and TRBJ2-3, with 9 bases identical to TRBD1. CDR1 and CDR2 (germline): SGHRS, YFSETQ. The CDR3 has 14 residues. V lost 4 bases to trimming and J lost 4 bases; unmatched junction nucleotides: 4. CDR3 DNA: TGCGCCAGCAGCACGGGACAGGGAGCAGATACGCAGTATTTT. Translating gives CASSTGQGADTQYF.

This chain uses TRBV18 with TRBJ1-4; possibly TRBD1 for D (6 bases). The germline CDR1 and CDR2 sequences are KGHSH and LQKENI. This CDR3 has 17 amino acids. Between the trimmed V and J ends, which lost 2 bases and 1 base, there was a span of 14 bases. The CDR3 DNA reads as TGTGCCAGCTCACCAGAGGCGGCAGGGGAAACTAATGAAAAACTGTTTTTT. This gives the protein CASSPEAAGETNEKLFF.

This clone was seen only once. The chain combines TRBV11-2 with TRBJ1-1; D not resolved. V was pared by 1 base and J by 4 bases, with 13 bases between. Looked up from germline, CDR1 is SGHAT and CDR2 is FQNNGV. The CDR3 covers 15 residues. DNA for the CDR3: TGTGCCAGCAGCTTAGCGGCGGGGATAGCCACTGAAGCTTTCTTT. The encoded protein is CASSLAAGIATEAFF.

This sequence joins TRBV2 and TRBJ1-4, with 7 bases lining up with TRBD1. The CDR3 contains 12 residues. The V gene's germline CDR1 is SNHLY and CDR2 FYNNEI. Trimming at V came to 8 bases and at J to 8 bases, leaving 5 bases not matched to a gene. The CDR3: CASGTVLEKLFF. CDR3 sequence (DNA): TGTGCCAGCGGGACAGTACTAGAAAAACTGTTTTTT.

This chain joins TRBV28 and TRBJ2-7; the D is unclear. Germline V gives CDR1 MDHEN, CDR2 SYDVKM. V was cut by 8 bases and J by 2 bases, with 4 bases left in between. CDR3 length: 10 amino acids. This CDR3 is CASGAYEQYF. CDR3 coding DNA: TGTGCCAGCGGAGCCTACGAGCAGTACTTC.

CDR3 coding DNA: TGTGCCAGCAGTCCGCCAGACACCGGGGAGCTGTTTTTT. It is translated as CASSPPDTGELFF. The V and J genes are TRBV27 and TRBJ2-2; D gene ambiguous. V was pared by 5 bases and J by 3 bases, with 7 bases between. Germline V gives CDR1 MNHEY, CDR2 SMNVEV (reference sequence). CDR3 size: 13 residues.

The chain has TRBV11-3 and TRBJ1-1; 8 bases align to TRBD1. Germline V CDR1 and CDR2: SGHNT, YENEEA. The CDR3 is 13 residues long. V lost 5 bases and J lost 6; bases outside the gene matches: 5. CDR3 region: CASSVRGHAEAFF. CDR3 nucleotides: TGTGCCAGCAGCGTCAGGGGGCACGCTGAAGCTTTCTTT.

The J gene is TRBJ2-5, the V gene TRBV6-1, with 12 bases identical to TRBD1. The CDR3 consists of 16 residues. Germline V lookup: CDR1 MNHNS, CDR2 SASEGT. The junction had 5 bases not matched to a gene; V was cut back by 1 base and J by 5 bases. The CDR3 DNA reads TGTGCCAGCAGTGAAGGAGGGACAGGGGGCCATGAGACCCAGTACTTC. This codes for CASSEGGTGGHETQYF.

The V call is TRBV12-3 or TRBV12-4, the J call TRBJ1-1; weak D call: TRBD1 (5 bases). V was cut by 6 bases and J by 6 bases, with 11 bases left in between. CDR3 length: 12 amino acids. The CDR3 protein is CASSPGIPEAFF. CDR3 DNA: TGTGCCAGCAGCCCAGGGATCCCTGAAGCTTTCTTT.

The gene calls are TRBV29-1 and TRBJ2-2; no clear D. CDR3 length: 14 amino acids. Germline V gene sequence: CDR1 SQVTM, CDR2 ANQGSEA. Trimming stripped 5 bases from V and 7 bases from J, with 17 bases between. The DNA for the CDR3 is TGCAGCGTTAATTTCCCCGGGTCGTTCGGGGAGCTGTTTTTT. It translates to CSVNFPGSFGELFF.

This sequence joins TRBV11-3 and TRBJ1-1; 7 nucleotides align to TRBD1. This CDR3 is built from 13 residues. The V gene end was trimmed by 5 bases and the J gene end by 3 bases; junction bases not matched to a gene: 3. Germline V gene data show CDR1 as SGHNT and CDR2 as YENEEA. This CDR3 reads CASSRQGDTEAFF. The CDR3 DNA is TGTGCCAGCAGCAGACAGGGAGACACTGAAGCTTTCTTT.

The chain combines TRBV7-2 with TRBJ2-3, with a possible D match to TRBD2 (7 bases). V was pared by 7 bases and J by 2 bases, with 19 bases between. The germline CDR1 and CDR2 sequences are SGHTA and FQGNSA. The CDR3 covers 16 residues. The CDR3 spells CASIWRGGPLTDTQYF. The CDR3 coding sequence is TGTGCCAGCATCTGGAGGGGGGGGCCACTCACAGATACGCAGTATTTT.

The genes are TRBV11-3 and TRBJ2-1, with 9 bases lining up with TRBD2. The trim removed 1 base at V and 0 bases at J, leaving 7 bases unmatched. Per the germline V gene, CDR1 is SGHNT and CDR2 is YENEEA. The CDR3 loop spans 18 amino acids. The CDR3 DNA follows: TGTGCCAGCAGCTTAGTTCGCGGGAGGGCTAGCTCCTACAATGAGCAGTTCTTC. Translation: CASSLVRGRASSYNEQFF.

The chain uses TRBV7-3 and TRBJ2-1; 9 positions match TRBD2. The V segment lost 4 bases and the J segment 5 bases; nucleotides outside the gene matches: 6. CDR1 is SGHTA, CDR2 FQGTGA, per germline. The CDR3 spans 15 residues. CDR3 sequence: CASSSGGGVHNEQFF. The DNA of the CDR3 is TGTGCCAGCAGCTCCGGCGGGGGGGTGCACAATGAGCAGTTCTTC.